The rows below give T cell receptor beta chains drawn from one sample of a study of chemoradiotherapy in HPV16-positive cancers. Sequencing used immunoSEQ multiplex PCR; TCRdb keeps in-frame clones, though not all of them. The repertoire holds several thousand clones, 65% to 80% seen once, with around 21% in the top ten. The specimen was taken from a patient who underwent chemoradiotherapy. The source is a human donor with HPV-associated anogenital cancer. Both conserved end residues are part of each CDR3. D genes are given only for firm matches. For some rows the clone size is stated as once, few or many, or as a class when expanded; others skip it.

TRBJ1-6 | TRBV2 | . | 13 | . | TGTGCCAGCAGTGGACCCAAGAATTCACCCCTCCACTTT | CASSGPKNSPLHF
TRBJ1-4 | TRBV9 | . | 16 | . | TGTGCCAGCAGCCCGACCATCCAGGGCGGGGGAGAAAAACTGTTTTTT | CASSPTIQGGGEKLFF
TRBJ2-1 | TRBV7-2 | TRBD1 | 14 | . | TGTGCCAGCAGCTTACGGACAGGGGGCAATGAGCAGTTCTTC | CASSLRTGGNEQFF
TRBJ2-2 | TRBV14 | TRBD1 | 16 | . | TGTGCCAGCAGCCGAACGGGACAGGGGGCGACCGGGGAGCTGTTTTTT | CASSRTGQGATGELFF
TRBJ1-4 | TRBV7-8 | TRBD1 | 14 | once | TGTGCCAGCAGCTTGGGACAGTTTAATGAAAAACTGTTTTTT | CASSLGQFNEKLFF
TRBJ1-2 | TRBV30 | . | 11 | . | TGTGCCTGGACAGAGGGGCGAGGCTACACCTTC | CAWTEGRGYTF
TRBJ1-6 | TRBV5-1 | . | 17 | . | TGCGCCAGCAGCTTGAAGGACCCAGGGGCCTATAATTCACCCCTCCACTTT | CASSLKDPGAYNSPLHF
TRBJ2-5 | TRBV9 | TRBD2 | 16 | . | TGTGCCAGCAGCGTAGAAAGCGGGGGCGTCGGGGAGACCCAGTACTTC | CASSVESGGVGETQYF
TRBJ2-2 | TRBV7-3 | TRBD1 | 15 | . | TGTGCCACTAGACCGACAGGGGGCACCACCGGGGAGCTGTTTTTT | CATRPTGGTTGELFF
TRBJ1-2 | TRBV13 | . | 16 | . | TGTGCCAGCAGCTTAGGTCCAGGCTCAGCTAACTATGGCTACACCTTC | CASSLGPGSANYGYTF
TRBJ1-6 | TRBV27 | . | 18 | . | TGTGCCAGCAGTCTAGTTTACCTAGGGGGCTCCTATAATTCACCCCTCCACTTT | CASSLVYLGGSYNSPLHF
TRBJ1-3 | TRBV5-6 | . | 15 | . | TGTGCCAGCAGCTTGTTTGGTCACTCTGGAAACACCATATATTTT | CASSLFGHSGNTIYF
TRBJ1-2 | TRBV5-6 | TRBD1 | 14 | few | TGTGCCAGCAGCTCCCGGGACAGGGGGCCTGGCTACACCTTC | CASSSRDRGPGYTF
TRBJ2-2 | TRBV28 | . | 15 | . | TGTGCCAGCAGTTTCTGGGGGTCTCCCACCGGGGAGCTGTTTTTT | CASSFWGSPTGELFF
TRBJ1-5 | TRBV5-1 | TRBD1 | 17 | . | TGCGCCAGCAGCTTGGTGATAGTCAGGGGGCTCGGACAGCCCCAGCATTTT | CASSLVIVRGLGQPQHF
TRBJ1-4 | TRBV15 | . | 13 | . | TGTGCCACCAGCAGCCATAGGGTTGAAAAACTGTTTTTT | CATSSHRVEKLFF
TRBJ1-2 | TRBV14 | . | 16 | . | TGTGCCAGCAGCCAAGATCTACAGGTAGCTAACTATGGCTACACCTTC | CASSQDLQVANYGYTF
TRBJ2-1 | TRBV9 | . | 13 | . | TGTGCCAGCAGCGTCGGGACTTACAATGAGCAGTTCTTC | CASSVGTYNEQFF
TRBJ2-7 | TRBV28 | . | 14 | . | TGTGCCAGCAGCTCGACGGCAGCCTCCTACGAGCAGTACTTC | CASSSTAASYEQYF
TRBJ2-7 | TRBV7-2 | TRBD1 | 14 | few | TGTGCCAGCAGCTCCTCTCAGGGGGCGTACGAGCAGTACTTC | CASSSSQGAYEQYF
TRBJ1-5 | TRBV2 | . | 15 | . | TGTGCCAGCAGTGGATCCTCAGCGGGCAATCAGCCCCAGCATTTT | CASSGSSAGNQPQHF
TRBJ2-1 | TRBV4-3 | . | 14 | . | TGCGCCAGCAGCCAAGCCTGGACTGTAAATGAGCAGTTCTTC | CASSQAWTVNEQFF
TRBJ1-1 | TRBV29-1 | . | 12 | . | TGCAGCGTTGTAGGGGTGACCCTCGAAGCTTTCTTT | CSVVGVTLEAFF
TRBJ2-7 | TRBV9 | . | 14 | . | TGTGCCAGCAGCGTAGATGGCGTGTGGGGGGAGCAGTACTTC | CASSVDGVWGEQYF
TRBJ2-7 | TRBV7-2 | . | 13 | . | TGTGCCAGCAGCTTCGGACACTTTTACGAGCAGTACTTC | CASSFGHFYEQYF
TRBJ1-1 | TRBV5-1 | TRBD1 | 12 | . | TGCGCCAGCAGCTTACAGGGGGTTGAAGCTTTCTTT | CASSLQGVEAFF
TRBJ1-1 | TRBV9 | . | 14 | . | TGTGCCAGCAGCACTAACGATCTGAACACTGAAGCTTTCTTT | CASSTNDLNTEAFF
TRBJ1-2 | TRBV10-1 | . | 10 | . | TGCGCCAGCAGCCCCGATACCTACACCTTC | CASSPDTYTF